These 16 T cell receptor beta chains share one sample of origin, sequenced in a study of early T cells in non-severe SARS-CoV-2 infection. TCRdb re-called the 5' RACE reads with MiXCR, one entry per CDR3 protein. The sample lists tens of thousands of distinct CDR3 sequences; 10% to 15% were seen once. Source: whole blood, taken at baseline. The receptors derive from an adult who was a healthcare worker with PCR-confirmed SARS-CoV-2 infection or an uninfected control (not recorded which).

The chain carries TRBV27 and TRBJ2-7; 7 bases match TRBD2. Germline V lookup: CDR1 MNHEY, CDR2 SMNVEV (reference sequence). The CDR3 covers 14 residues. Unmatched junction bases numbered 7, after V lost 7 bases and J lost 1 base. CDR3 sequence: CASTSAGPSYEQYF. In DNA form, the CDR3 reads TGTGCCAGCACCTCAGCGGGACCTTCCTACGAGCAGTACTTC.

The V gene is TRBV11-2, the J gene TRBJ1-6; 7 bases are shared with TRBD1. The CDR3 has 15 residues. V trimming: 5 bases; J trimming: 7 bases; junction bases outside the gene matches: 8. The germline CDR1 and CDR2 sequences are SGHAT and FQNNGV. The CDR3 protein is CASSTTQGFNSPLHF. In DNA form, the CDR3 reads TGTGCCAGCAGCACCACACAGGGGTTCAATTCACCCCTCCACTTT.

V and J are TRBV5-1 and TRBJ2-7; no reliable D call. Germline V CDR1 and CDR2: SGHRS, YFSETQ. Between the trimmed V and J ends, which lost 0 bases and 6 bases, there was a span of 13 bases. The length of the CDR3 is 14 residues. This CDR3 reads CASSLEAQTCEQYF. The CDR3 DNA follows: TGCGCCAGCAGCTTGGAGGCACAAACCTGCGAGCAGTACTTC. The whole variable domain, filled in from reference TRBV5-1 and TRBJ2-7, reads KAGVTQTPRYLIKTRGQQVTLSCSPISGHRSVSWYQQTPGQGLQFLFEYFSETQRNKGNFPGRFSGRQFSNSRSEMNVSTLELGDSALYLCASSLEAQTCEQYFGPGTRLTVT.

This chain joins TRBV4-2 and TRBJ1-4; perhaps TRBD1 as D (5 bases). The germline V and J ends were trimmed by 1 base and 6 bases, with 12 bases remaining between them. The CDR3 is 15 amino acids. Germline V gene data show CDR1 as LGHNA and CDR2 as YNFKEQ. DNA of the CDR3: TGTGCCAGCAGCCAAGTGAAGGGACTGTATGAAAAACTGTTTTTT. Translation: CASSQVKGLYEKLFF.

The chain recombines TRBV6-6 with TRBJ2-7; 7 bases are shared with TRBD1. Germline V CDR1 and CDR2: MNHNY, SVGAGI (reference sequence). Trimming cost V 6 bases and J 3 bases; bases outside gene matches: 2. The CDR3 runs to 12 residues. CDR3 residues: CASRRQGYEQYF. The CDR3, as DNA: TGTGCCAGCAGGCGACAGGGCTACGAGCAGTACTTC.

This clonotype was observed at least ten times. The chain uses TRBV12-3 or TRBV12-4 and TRBJ2-3; D is possibly TRBD2 (7 bases). V was pared by 0 bases and J by 0 bases, with 16 bases between. CDR3 length: 18 amino acids. Here the CDR3 reads CASSLALGAGASTDTQYF. The CDR3 DNA reads as TGTGCCAGCAGTTTAGCGCTCGGCGCGGGGGCTAGCACAGATACGCAGTATTTT.

The chain carries TRBV12-2 and TRBJ2-7; the table's D call, TRBD2, was not checked against the DNA. TRBV12-2 is assigned pseudogene status. This CDR3 contains 17 residues. CDR3 protein: CASRFGRRLAVIYEQYF. The CDR3 DNA reads as TGTGCAAGTCGCTTCGGAAGGAGACTAGCGGTAATCTACGAGCAGTACTTC.

The rearrangement uses TRBV10-3 and TRBJ1-4, with 8 positions matching TRBD1. Germline V gene sequence: CDR1 ENHRY, CDR2 SYGVKD. This CDR3 is built from 13 residues. Trimming at V came to 9 bases and at J to 4 bases, leaving 4 bases not matched to a gene. CDR3 in DNA: TGTGCCATTGGACAGGGCAATAATGAAAAACTGTTTTTT. Its protein is CAIGQGNNEKLFF.

This clonotype was detected ten times or more. The V call is TRBV2, the J call TRBJ1-4; D ambiguous. V was trimmed by 5 bases and J by 4 bases, leaving 11 bases between them. This CDR3 comprises 14 residues. CDR1 and CDR2 (germline): SNHLY, FYNNEI. Here the CDR3 DNA reads TGTGCCAGCAGTCTCCAGGCATTTAATGAAAAACTGTTTTTT. Translating gives CASSLQAFNEKLFF.

This clonotype was seen more than once but under ten times. V gene TRBV19 combines with J gene TRBJ1-4; D is ambiguous. The CDR3 is 15 residues long. The germline V gene encodes CDR1 LNHDA and CDR2 SQIVND (reference sequence). Trimming pared 2 bases from V and 7 bases from J, leaving 14 bases between. For the CDR3, the DNA is TGTGCCAGTAGTATACTGGGCCCGGCGGGTGAAAAACTGTTTTTT. The encoded protein is CASSILGPAGEKLFF.

The chain recombines TRBV7-9 with TRBJ1-1; the D gene is possibly TRBD1 (6 bases). Trimming stripped 3 bases from V and 0 bases from J, with 11 bases between. CDR3 size: 15 residues. Germline V gene sequence: CDR1 SEHNR, CDR2 FQNEAQ (reference sequence). Written as DNA, the CDR3 is TGTGCCAGCAGCTTGTCGGGGGGCATGAACACTGAAGCTTTCTTT. Encoded protein: CASSLSGGMNTEAFF.

This clonotype was counted many times. J is TRBJ1-1 and V is TRBV6-2 or TRBV6-3, with 8 bases matching TRBD1. From germline, CDR1 is MNHEY and CDR2 SVGEGT. V dropped 6 bases and J dropped 2; count of bases not matched to a gene: 5. The CDR3 is 14 amino acids. CDR3 DNA: TGTGCCAGCAGGGAAGACAGGGGTAACACTGAAGCTTTCTTT. It is translated as CASREDRGNTEAFF.

This clonotype was observed a few times. This chain joins TRBV2 and TRBJ2-1; 7 positions match TRBD2. The CDR3 sequence is 16 residues long. Trimming took 6 bases from V and 4 from J; bases not matched to a gene: 12. Germline assignment: CDR1 SNHLY and CDR2 FYNNEI. CDR3 nucleotides: TGTGCCAGCAGCCCCGGGGAGCGGGGTCCTTACAATGAGCAGTTCTTC. Residues: CASSPGERGPYNEQFF.

There are many counts of this clonotype. The J gene is TRBJ2-3, the V gene TRBV10-1, with D hard to call. The germline V and J ends were trimmed by 8 bases and 0 bases, with 12 bases remaining between them. CDR3 length equals 14 residues. Germline V gene lookup returns CDR1 WNHNN and CDR2 SYGVQD (reference sequence). The CDR3 DNA reads as TGCGCCAGCTACACCCTCTGGAGCACAGATACGCAGTATTTT. Protein product: CASYTLWSTDTQYF.

This clonotype was observed a handful of times. The chain uses TRBV5-1 and TRBJ1-6; D is perhaps TRBD1 (6 bases). This CDR3 is built from 17 residues. Germline V gene lookup returns CDR1 SGHRS and CDR2 YFSETQ. The ends were cut back, 1 base at V and 11 bases at J, with 22 bases in the middle. The CDR3 sequence: CASSLLLRGPRGAPLHF. Written as DNA, the CDR3 is TGCGCCAGCAGCTTGCTACTCAGGGGACCAAGAGGGGCACCCCTCCACTTT.

This clonotype has more than one count but fewer than ten. V is TRBV11-2 and J is TRBJ2-5; 10 bases are shared with TRBD1. J gave up 7 bases and V 4 bases, and 6 bases lay outside the gene matches. This CDR3 region has 14 residues. Germline values: CDR1 SGHAT, CDR2 FQNNGV. Here the CDR3 reads CASSSGTGDGTQYF. As DNA, the CDR3 is TGTGCCAGCAGCTCCGGGACAGGGGACGGGACCCAGTACTTC.